This entry lists 23 T cell receptor beta chains sequenced from one sample in a study of CD8+ T cells in alopecia areata. The treatment was: oral pan-JAK inhibitor, 5-10 mg twice daily. Extracted RNA was reverse transcribed, and the resulting cDNA served as sequencing template. Method: immunoSEQ multiplex PCR; TCRdb's copy keeps in-frame clones and lacks some. The sample comprises more than 200,000 clones, about three fifths of which are singletons, and 4% to 4.5% rests with the top ten. The input for sequencing was CD4+ T cells sorted from blood, taken at week 4, from a patient treated with tofacitinib. These receptor sequences come from a human donor with alopecia areata.

The chain carries TRBV6-5 and TRBJ2-7, with 7 bases fitting TRBD1. Germline V gives CDR1 MNHEY, CDR2 SVGAGI. The V gene end was trimmed by 8 bases and the J gene end by 2 bases; junction bases not matched to a gene: 3. The CDR3 covers 12 residues. In nucleotides, the CDR3 is TGTGCCAGCCGGGACAGCGCCTACGAGCAGTACTTC. Amino acids: CASRDSAYEQYF.

V is TRBV19 and J is TRBJ2-3; 9 bases align to TRBD2. V was pared by 9 bases and J by 1 base, with 2 bases of the junction left unmatched. This CDR3 comprises 13 residues. The germline V gene encodes CDR1 LNHDA and CDR2 SQIVND (reference sequence). CDR3 sequence (DNA): TGTGCCAGCTTAGCGGGGGGCACAGATACGCAGTATTTT. Residues: CASLAGGTDTQYF.

The chain combines TRBV30 with TRBJ1-2; D perhaps matches TRBD1 (5 bases). V shed 6 bases and J shed 8 bases, with 16 bases lying between them. This CDR3 is 12 amino acids long. The germline V gene encodes CDR1 GTSNPN and CDR2 SVGIG (reference sequence). In DNA, the CDR3 is TGTGCCTGTGTGGGGGAGGGGAAAGGCTACACCTTC. It translates to CACVGEGKGYTF.

This clone came up once. The V gene is TRBV5-1, the J gene TRBJ2-1, with D unresolved. The CDR3 length is 13 residues. Germline assignment: CDR1 SGHRS and CDR2 YFSETQ. Trimming stripped 3 bases from V and 6 bases from J, with 10 bases between. The chain's CDR3 is CASSSAGVNEQFF. CDR3 bases: TGCGCCAGCAGCTCGGCTGGTGTCAATGAGCAGTTCTTC.

V and J are TRBV29-1 and TRBJ2-3, with unresolved D. The CDR3 is 12 residues long. In germline, CDR1 is SQVTM, CDR2 ANQGSEA. Trimming removed 4 bases from V and 2 bases from J, with 7 bases in between. CDR3 sequence: CSVALITDTQYF. In DNA form, the CDR3 reads TGCAGCGTTGCTCTGATCACAGATACGCAGTATTTT.

This clone was seen a few times. J is TRBJ1-2 and V is TRBV9; no clear D gene. CDR3 length: 15 residues. V lost 2 bases, J lost 4 bases, and 15 bases lay in between. From germline, CDR1 is SGDLS and CDR2 YYNGEE. The CDR3 here is CASSVDPQAFYGYTF. The CDR3, as DNA: TGTGCCAGCAGCGTGGATCCCCAGGCTTTCTATGGCTACACCTTC.

The chain combines TRBV5-6 with TRBJ2-7; weak D call: TRBD1 (5 bases). Trimming took off 0 bases at V and 6 bases at J, with 10 bases between the two ends. Germline assignment: CDR1 SGHDT and CDR2 YYEEEE. This CDR3 comprises 13 residues. The CDR3 region is CASSLEGLGEQYF. CDR3 DNA sequence: TGTGCCAGCAGCTTGGAGGGGCTAGGCGAGCAGTACTTC.

This clone was detected once. The chain uses TRBV30 and TRBJ1-5, with D hard to call. Germline-derived CDR1 and CDR2 are GTSNPN and SVGIG (reference sequence). The V gene lost 1 base and the J gene lost 7 bases, with 11 bases spanning the gap. The CDR3 has 13 residues. CDR3 nucleotide sequence: TGTGCCTGGAGTGGGGGAGGTATGCAGCCCCAGCATTTT. Amino acid sequence: CAWSGGGMQPQHF.

The chain links TRBV7-9 to TRBJ2-1, with TRBD1 matching over 9 bases. The V and J ends lost 3 bases and 7 bases, in that order; junction bases with no gene match: 7. This CDR3 has 15 amino acids. CDR1 and CDR2 (germline): SEHNR, FQNEAQ (reference sequence). The CDR3 coding sequence is TGTGCCAGCAGCTTCGGACAGGGGAATATGAATGAGCAGTTCTTC. As protein: CASSFGQGNMNEQFF.

This clone was counted only a few times. The chain couples TRBV7-2 to TRBJ1-2; no reliable D call. V gave up 6 bases and J gave up 8 bases, with 16 bases separating them. Per germline, CDR1 SGHTA and CDR2 FQGNSA. The CDR3 covers 13 residues. The CDR3 loop is CASSLNSRSGYTF. CDR3 nucleotides: TGTGCCAGCAGTCTCAATTCAAGGAGCGGCTACACCTTC.

This clone was observed a handful of times. The J gene is TRBJ2-1, the V gene TRBV15, with D possibly called TRBD1 or TRBD2 (6 bases each). Germline lookup yields CDR1 LNHNV and CDR2 YYDKDF (reference sequence). V was shortened by 0 bases and J by 16 bases, with 22 bases between the two germline ends. The CDR3 totals 15 residues. CDR3 bases: TGTGCCACCAGCAGAGATTTCGGGGGTGGGGGCATGAGATTCTTC. Translating gives CATSRDFGGGGMRFF.

The rearrangement links TRBV29-1 to TRBJ1-2; D not certain. V was pared by 5 bases and J by 4 bases, with 8 bases between. This CDR3 comprises 11 residues. Germline V gene lookup returns CDR1 SQVTM and CDR2 ANQGSEA. CDR3 in DNA: TGCAGCGTTTTTGGTGTCTATGGCTACACCTTC. Translating it yields CSVFGVYGYTF.

The rearrangement joins TRBV18 to TRBJ1-2, with TRBD1 identical over 9 bases. The V segment lost 2 bases and the J segment 7 bases; nucleotides outside the gene matches: 2. This CDR3 has 13 amino acids. Germline V gene data show CDR1 as KGHSH and CDR2 as LQKENI. In DNA form, the CDR3 reads TGTGCCAGCTCACCAAGGGACAGGGTTGGCTACACCTTC. This encodes CASSPRDRVGYTF.

This clone was seen a handful of times. This chain connects TRBV29-1 to TRBJ1-5, with 10 bases lining up with TRBD1. The trim removed 6 bases at V and 6 bases at J, leaving 5 bases unmatched. The CDR3 has 13 amino acids. CDR1 is SQVTM and CDR2 is ANQGSEA in the germline V gene. The CDR3 here is CSVTTGGGQPQHF. The CDR3 DNA reads as TGCAGCGTCACGACAGGGGGCGGTCAGCCCCAGCATTTT.

This clone was picked up a small number of times. The genes are TRBV30 and TRBJ2-3; D is perhaps TRBD1 (5 bases). This CDR3 comprises 12 residues. Trimming left V 2 bases short and J 4 bases short, with 7 bases between. The germline V gene encodes CDR1 GTSNPN and CDR2 SVGIG (reference sequence). CDR3 sequence reads: CAWSQGADTQYF. The DNA for the CDR3 is TGTGCCTGGAGTCAGGGTGCAGATACGCAGTATTTT. Based on the CDR3 plus reference TRBV30 and TRBJ2-3, the full variable domain is SQTIHQWPATLVQPVGSPLSLECTVEGTSNPNLYWYRQAAGRGLQLLFYSVGIGQISSEVPQNLSASRPQDRQFILSSKKLLLSDSGFYLCAWSQGADTQYFGPGTRLTVL.

The rearrangement links TRBV29-1 to TRBJ1-2; D uncertain. Germline values: CDR1 SQVTM, CDR2 ANQGSEA. V lost 4 bases, J lost 9 bases, and 9 bases lay in between. The CDR3 has 10 residues. In DNA form, the CDR3 reads TGCAGCGTTGTCGAGCGGAGCTACACCTTC. This codes for CSVVERSYTF.

The chain recombines TRBV27 with TRBJ2-2, with D unresolved. The CDR3 totals 13 residues. CDR1 and CDR2 (germline): MNHEY, SMNVEV (reference sequence). Deletions cut 7 bases from V and 2 bases from J, with 8 bases between. The CDR3 bases are TGTGCCAGCATCAGTTATAACACCGGGGAGCTGTTTTTT. Protein: CASISYNTGELFF.

The chain employs TRBV29-1 and TRBJ1-1, with 8 positions matching TRBD1. The V segment lost 6 bases and the J segment 3 bases; nucleotides outside the gene matches: 6. The CDR3 runs 13 residues. Germline V gene data show CDR1 as SQVTM and CDR2 as ANQGSEA. The CDR3 coding sequence is TGCAGCGTGGCCAGGGGGCAGGACACTGAAGCTTTCTTT. This encodes CSVARGQDTEAFF.

The gene calls are TRBV18 and TRBJ2-5; 9 positions agree with TRBD2. CDR3 size: 14 residues. After removal of 0 bases from V and 5 bases from J, the junction contained 1 base not matched to a gene. Germline lookup yields CDR1 KGHSH and CDR2 LQKENI. The CDR3 protein is CASSPPRGGETQYF. DNA for the CDR3: TGTGCCAGCTCACCACCGCGGGGGGGCGAGACCCAGTACTTC. Based on the CDR3 plus reference TRBV18 and TRBJ2-5, the full variable domain is NAGVMQNPRHLVRRRGQEARLRCSPMKGHSHVYWYRQLPEEGLKFMVYLQKENIIDESGMPKERFSAEFPKEGPSILRIQQVVRGDSAAYFCASSPPRGGETQYFGPGTRLLVL.

V is TRBV9 and J is TRBJ2-1; D is undetermined. Germline CDR1 reads SGDLS; CDR2 reads YYNGEE. CDR3 size: 12 residues. V was trimmed by 4 bases and J by 8 bases, leaving 10 bases between them. The CDR3 here is CASSPNFYEQFF. Written as DNA, the CDR3 is TGTGCCAGCAGCCCCAACTTTTATGAGCAGTTCTTC.

The rearrangement joins TRBV30 to TRBJ1-2; D remains unclear. From germline, CDR1 is GTSNPN and CDR2 SVGIG (reference sequence). There are 13 residues in the CDR3. Between the trimmed V and J ends, which lost 0 bases and 5 bases, there was a span of 10 bases. This CDR3 is CAWSVMGSYGYTF. The CDR3 region has the DNA TGTGCCTGGAGTGTAATGGGGTCTTATGGCTACACCTTC.

The rearrangement links TRBV25-1 to TRBJ1-2; D possibly corresponds to TRBD1 (6 bases). The germline V gene has CDR1 MGHDK and CDR2 SYGVNS. The CDR3 length is 14 residues. Trimming stripped 5 bases from V and 3 bases from J, with 13 bases between. The CDR3, as DNA: TGTGCCAGCAGTTACTTCCGACAGGACTATGGCTACACCTTC. Encoded protein: CASSYFRQDYGYTF.

The CDR3 nucleotides are TGTGCCAGCAGCCCGAGAGGAGGGACCTACTCCTACGAGCAGTACTTC. It codes for CASSPRGGTYSYEQYF. The chain carries TRBV25-1 and TRBJ2-7, with a tentative D call TRBD2 (6 bases). Germline V CDR1 and CDR2: MGHDK, SYGVNS. The V gene lost 6 bases and the J gene lost 0 bases, with 18 bases spanning the gap. CDR3 length: 16 residues.